The present entry profiles one TCR beta chain with its context. The data were produced by immunoSEQ multiplex PCR, yet TCRdb's version contains in-frame clones alone and is incomplete. The repertoire holds 300,000 to 350,000 clones, with roughly 89% as singletons. Germline V gene data show CDR1 as SGDLS and CDR2 as YYNGEE. The CDR3 has 15 residues. The J segment lost 0 bases and the V segment lost 2 bases, leaving 2 bases of the junction unmatched. This sample is part of a study of blood T cell repertoires in COVID-19. The chain employs TRBV9 and TRBJ1-3; 7 bases fit TRBD1. This receptor was identified in a woman between 18 and 29 years old with acute COVID-19. The specimen was PBMCs or T cells enriched from blood (not recorded which). DNA of the CDR3: TGTGCCAGCAGCGTCAGGGGGAACTCTGGAAACACCATATATTTT. Its translation: CASSVRGNSGNTIYF.